These 20 T cell receptor beta chains share one sample of origin, sequenced in a study of T cells in Graves' hyperthyroidism and ophthalmopathy. Amplified TCR beta CDR3 regions derived from RNA transcripts. First-round RT-PCR with HTBI primers amplified the TCR CDR3 region. Each CDR3 protein is one row after TCRdb ran MiXCR on the multiplex PCR reads. The table shows 500,000 to 750,000 distinct CDR3 sequences, with 15% to 18% occurring only once. Sequencing was performed on blood. The receptors shown here come from a young woman with Graves' hyperthyroidism.

About this clonotype itself: Being one base from a much bigger clone, this may be a read error. The CDR3: CASSPGAGVRTEAFF. As DNA, the CDR3 is TGTGCCAGCTCACCAGGCGCAGGGGTGCGCACTGAAGCTTTCTTT. V gene TRBV18 combines with J gene TRBJ1-1; D perhaps matches TRBD1 (6 bases). V lost 2 bases, J lost 4 bases, and 14 bases lay in between. Germline loops: CDR1 KGHSH, CDR2 LQKENI. The CDR3 contains 15 residues.

The sample holds a few counts of this clonotype. V usage is TRBV6-1 and J usage is TRBJ2-1; the match to TRBD1 covers 9 bases. Germline V lookup: CDR1 MNHNS, CDR2 SASEGT. The CDR3 length is 13 residues. Germline trimming cut 0 bases from V and 14 bases from J; bases unmatched to any gene: 5. DNA for the CDR3: TGTGCCAGCAGTGAAGCGAGGACAGGGGAGAAGTTCTTC. Protein product: CASSEARTGEKFF.

This clonotype was seen only a few times. This chain links TRBV12-3 or TRBV12-4 with TRBJ2-5; 10 bases align to TRBD1. The CDR3 consists of 15 residues. J gave up 2 bases and V 5 bases, and 5 bases lay outside the gene matches. In nucleotides, the CDR3 is TGTGCCAGCAGTATATGGACAGGGGGGCAAGAGACCCAGTACTTC. Amino acids: CASSIWTGGQETQYF.

This clonotype was observed a few times. The chain links TRBV10-3 to TRBJ2-7, with D maybe TRBD2 (7 bases). Trimming shortened V by 7 bases and J by 6 bases, and 19 bases separated the two germline ends. The germline V gene encodes CDR1 ENHRY and CDR2 SYGVKD. CDR3 size: 14 residues. CDR3 sequence: CAINSPTGGPEQYF. The CDR3 DNA reads TGTGCCATCAATTCCCCCACGGGGGGCCCCGAGCAGTACTTC.

Worth noting for this clonotype: At one end, the junction sequence differs from germline, possibly due to a read error. CDR3 nucleotide sequence: TGCAGCGTTGAAGTGTCGGGAGGACCGAATGAAAAACTGCTTTTT. This translates into CSVEVSGGPNEKLLF. The V call is TRBV29-1, the J call TRBJ1-4, with D uncertain. Germline V lookup: CDR1 SQVTM, CDR2 ANQGSEA. The CDR3 loop spans 15 amino acids.

The chain recombines TRBV11-2 with TRBJ2-1; unclear D gene. The CDR3 covers 17 residues. Germline V lookup: CDR1 SGHAT, CDR2 FQNNGV. V was cut by 5 bases and J by 1 base, with 18 bases left in between. CDR3 in amino acids: CASSVNLHSSSYNEQFF. The CDR3 region has the DNA TGTGCCAGCAGCGTTAACCTTCACTCAAGTTCCTACAATGAGCAGTTCTTC.

This clonotype was detected ten times or more. The chain uses TRBV11-2 and TRBJ1-2; no definite D call. The CDR3 has 14 amino acids. The germline V gene has CDR1 SGHAT and CDR2 FQNNGV. Trimming shortened V by 3 bases and J by 6 bases, and 14 bases separated the two germline ends. The CDR3 nucleotides read TGTGCCAGCAGCTTCCGCCCAGGAAGCCATGGCTACACCTTC. This codes for CASSFRPGSHGYTF.

The V gene is TRBV29-1, the J gene TRBJ2-5; D not certain. This CDR3 is built from 12 residues. From germline, CDR1 is SQVTM and CDR2 ANQGSEA. V dropped 6 bases and J dropped 5 bases, with 13 bases sitting between them. CDR3: CSVDSDGETQYF. The CDR3 bases are TGCAGCGTAGACTCAGATGGGGAGACCCAGTACTTC.

This clonotype was picked up many times. The J gene is TRBJ2-7, the V gene TRBV11-2; possible D gene TRBD1, 5 bases. Trimming took 4 bases from V and 2 from J, leaving 12 bases between them. Germline lookup yields CDR1 SGHAT and CDR2 FQNNGV. This CDR3 has 14 residues. Written as DNA, the CDR3 is TGTGCCAGCAGCTATCAAGGGGCCACCTACGAGCAGTACTTC. It specifies CASSYQGATYEQYF. The complete variable domain, with remaining parts taken from reference TRBV11-2 and TRBJ2-7, reads EAGVAQSPRYKIIEKRQSVAFWCNPISGHATLYWYQQILGQGPKLLIQFQNNGVVDDSQLPKDRFSAERLKGVDSTLKIQPAKLEDSAVYLCASSYQGATYEQYFGPGTRLTVT.

There are many counts of this clonotype. V and J are TRBV29-1 and TRBJ2-7; the D gene is possibly TRBD2 (6 bases). The V end was cut by 4 bases, the J end by 3 bases, with 16 bases between. The germline V gene encodes CDR1 SQVTM and CDR2 ANQGSEA. This CDR3 region has 14 residues. CDR3 bases: TGCAGCGTTGGTATGCCCGGGAGCCTCTACGAGCAGTACTTC. Translation gives CSVGMPGSLYEQYF.

The chain recombines TRBV20-1 with TRBJ1-3; 7 nucleotides agree with TRBD1. V was clipped by 1 base and J by 0 bases; unmatched bases: 9. The CDR3 spans 17 residues. Germline CDR1 DFQATT, CDR2 SNEGSKA (reference sequence). CDR3 residues: CSARGGGSPRSGNTIYF. The DNA of the CDR3 is TGCAGTGCTAGAGGAGGGGGCAGTCCCCGCTCTGGAAACACCATATATTTT.

In this sample, this clonotype turned up many times. J is TRBJ2-5 and V is TRBV28; 7 bases are shared with TRBD1. The germline V gene has CDR1 MDHEN and CDR2 SYDVKM. V shed 4 bases and J 2 bases; nucleotides not matched to a gene: 4. CDR3 length equals 14 residues. The CDR3 protein is CASSSGQVQETQYF. For the CDR3, the DNA is TGTGCCAGCAGTTCCGGACAGGTTCAAGAGACCCAGTACTTC.

This clonotype was observed a handful of times. This sequence joins TRBV19 and TRBJ1-1; no reliable D call. Germline CDR1 is LNHDA and CDR2 is SQIVND (reference sequence). The CDR3 is 16 amino acids. Trimming removed 6 bases from V and 0 bases from J, with 17 bases in between. The CDR3 nucleotides read TGTGCCAGTAGCAGAGGAAGGCTACTGTTGAACACTGAAGCTTTCTTT. Translating it yields CASSRGRLLLNTEAFF.

This clonotype was counted at least ten times. This chain links TRBV28 with TRBJ1-4; maybe TRBD1 (6 bases). The germline V gene has CDR1 MDHEN and CDR2 SYDVKM. The CDR3 sequence is 12 residues long. Trimming left V 4 bases short and J 8 bases short, with 8 bases between. The CDR3 loop reads CASSSTGEKLFF. CDR3 in DNA: TGTGCCAGCAGTTCCACAGGGGAAAAACTGTTTTTT.

Ten or more counts support this clonotype. The J gene is TRBJ2-7, the V gene TRBV6-1, with D maybe TRBD1 (6 bases). The CDR3 loop spans 15 amino acids. The germline gives CDR1 MNHNS, CDR2 SASEGT. V gave up 3 bases and J gave up 5 bases, with 17 bases separating them. As DNA, the CDR3 is TGTGCCAGCAGTGACTGGACAGCCGGCTTTGACGAGCAGTACTTC. This gives the protein CASSDWTAGFDEQYF.

As to this clonotype: This may arise from a read error, as a much more abundant clone is one base away. The chain is built from TRBV7-2 and TRBJ2-1; D is undetermined. CDR3 length: 13 amino acids. The germline CDR1 and CDR2 sequences are SGHTA and FQGNSA. Trimming pared 1 base from V and 10 bases from J, leaving 11 bases between. The DNA for the CDR3 is TGTGCCAGCAGCTTAGTGCTAATCGGCGAGCAGTTCTTC. It yields the protein CASSLVLIGEQFF.

This clonotype was counted at least ten times. This sequence joins TRBV5-1 and TRBJ1-2; tentative D call: TRBD1 (6 bases). This CDR3 region has 14 residues. Between the trimmed V and J ends, which lost 5 bases and 0 bases, there was a span of 11 bases. The germline V gene has CDR1 SGHRS and CDR2 YFSETQ. CDR3 in amino acids: CASRLTGANYGYTF. The CDR3 nucleotides are TGCGCCAGCAGACTGACAGGAGCTAACTATGGCTACACCTTC.

This clonotype was recorded many times. In DNA form, the CDR3 reads TGTGCCAGCAGCCACCAAGTAGTTGAGCAGTTCTTC. The encoded protein is CASSHQVVEQFF. The rearrangement uses TRBV11-2 and TRBJ2-1, with D unclear. This CDR3 contains 12 residues. Germline lookup yields CDR1 SGHAT and CDR2 FQNNGV. Trimming shortened V by 5 bases and J by 9 bases, and 11 bases separated the two germline ends.

This clonotype was seen many times. In DNA form, the CDR3 reads TGTGCCAGCACGATCGGGACTAGCGGGAGCCCTACGCAGTATTTT. It is translated as CASTIGTSGSPTQYF. The chain recombines TRBV6-1 with TRBJ2-3; 14 bases map to TRBD2. CDR1 is MNHNS and CDR2 is SASEGT in the germline V gene. The CDR3 is 15 residues long. After removal of 7 bases from V and 8 bases from J, the junction contained 8 bases not matched to a gene.

This clonotype turned up a few times. The gene calls are TRBV5-1 and TRBJ1-2; TRBD1 aligns across 7 bases. The CDR3 runs 14 residues. CDR1 and CDR2 (germline): SGHRS, YFSETQ. J lost 3 bases, V lost 4 bases, and 6 bases had no gene match. CDR3 sequence reads: CASSPITGDYGYTF. CDR3 nucleotides: TGCGCCAGCAGCCCGATTACAGGGGACTATGGCTACACCTTC.